What follows is one T cell receptor beta chain and its context. What it binds is unknown. The germline gives CDR1 SGHVS, CDR2 FNYEAQ. Trimming took 3 bases from V and 1 from J, leaving 6 bases between them. The CDR3 loop spans 13 amino acids. TCRdb reanalysed the RT-PCR reads using MiXCR and keeps one entry per CDR3 protein. The sample lists around 2,400 distinct CDR3 sequences, approximately 87% occurring once. The sample is drawn from a study of yellow fever vaccine responses in identical twins. Points from the study as a whole: Reported findings indicate that twins' vaccine T cell responses seemed partially convergent, partially personalized.

The chain employs TRBV7-6 and TRBJ1-1; the D is unclear. Sequences were derived from T cells from blood (PBMCs), unsorted or a sorted subset (not recorded which), sampled before or after yellow fever vaccination (not recorded which). This TCR was recovered from a young woman who received the yellow fever vaccine. The CDR3 nucleotides are TGTGCCAGCAGCTTGTCCAGGAACACTGAAGCTTTCTTT. Protein sequence: CASSLSRNTEAFF.